This T cell receptor beta chain was captured in a study of CD8+ T cells in alopecia areata. Sequencing relied on a cDNA template that was reverse transcribed from extracted RNA. The repertoire was sequenced with immunoSEQ multiplex PCR; TCRdb's copy has only in-frame clones and lacks some. The sample consists of some 190,000 clones, under 80% of them appearing once. Treatment described: oral pan-JAK inhibitor, 5-10 mg twice daily. This clone was observed a few times. What it binds is unknown. Unmatched junction bases numbered 5, after V lost 5 bases and J lost 2 bases. Germline V CDR1 and CDR2: SGHTA, FQGTGA. This CDR3 spans 14 amino acids. Points from the study as a whole: A single nonresponder leaves the baseline CD8+ expansion link to response uncertain. Elevated clonality characterized lesional scalp relative to normal scalp, particularly in alopecia totalis/universalis.

The chain combines TRBV7-3 with TRBJ2-7; 8 bases agree with TRBD1. This clonotype was sampled from a human donor with alopecia areata. This specimen consisted of CD4+ T cells sorted from blood, obtained around week 49, from a patient treated with tofacitinib. CDR3 region: CASSTGQGTYEQYF. CDR3 coding DNA: TGTGCCAGCAGCACCGGACAGGGCACCTACGAGCAGTACTTC. The whole variable domain, remainder taken from reference TRBV7-3 and TRBJ2-7, is GAGVSQTPSNKVTEKGKYVELRCDPISGHTALYWYRQSLGQGPEFLIYFQGTGAADDSGLPNDRFFAVRPEGSVSTLKIQRTERGDSAVYLCASSTGQGTYEQYFGPGTRLTVT.